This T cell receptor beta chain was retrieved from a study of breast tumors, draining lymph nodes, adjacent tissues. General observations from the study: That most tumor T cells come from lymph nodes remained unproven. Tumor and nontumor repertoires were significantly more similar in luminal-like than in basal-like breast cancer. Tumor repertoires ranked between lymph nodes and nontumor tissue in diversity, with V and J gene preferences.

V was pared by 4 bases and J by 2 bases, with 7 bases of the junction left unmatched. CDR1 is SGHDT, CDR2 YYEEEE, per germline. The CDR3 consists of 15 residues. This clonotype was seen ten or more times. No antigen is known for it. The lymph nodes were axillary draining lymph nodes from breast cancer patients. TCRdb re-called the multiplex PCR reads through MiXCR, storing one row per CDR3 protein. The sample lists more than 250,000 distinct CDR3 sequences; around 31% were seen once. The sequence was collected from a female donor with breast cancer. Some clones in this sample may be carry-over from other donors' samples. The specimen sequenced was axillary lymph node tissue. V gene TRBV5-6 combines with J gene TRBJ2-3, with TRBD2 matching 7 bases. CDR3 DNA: TGTGCCAGCAGCGTAGGGAGGGCCTTCACAGATACGCAGTATTTT. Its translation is CASSVGRAFTDTQYF.